These T cell receptor beta chains were read from a single sample in a study of T cell responses to AZD1222 COVID-19 vaccine. TCRdb's table, derived via immunoSEQ multiplex PCR, lists solely in-frame clones and lacks some. The profile shows 150,000 to 200,000 clones, about 88% of them singletons. Sequencing used peripheral blood, obtained 28 days after the second AZD1222 dose. These receptors were obtained from an adult who received the AZD1222 COVID-19 vaccine. CDR3s include the opening cysteine and the closing phenylalanine or tryptophan. A D gene is named only where the DNA matches it firmly.

CDR3 protein: CASSLVTGTGLYNEQFF; V gene: TRBV11-2; D gene: TRBD1
CDR3 protein: CASSYQGADTEAFF; V gene: TRBV6-5; D gene: TRBD1
CDR3 protein: CASSSSGQALEQYF; V gene: TRBV9; D gene: TRBD1
CDR3 protein: CASSPYSGTAKNIQYF; V gene: TRBV18; D gene: -
CDR3 protein: CASSLRDLSGEKLFF; V gene: TRBV28; D gene: -
CDR3 protein: CASSTGARVAKPQHF; V gene: TRBV23-1; D gene: -
CDR3 protein: CASSRGRTYEQYF; V gene: TRBV4-3; D gene: TRBD2
CDR3 protein: CASSYGGLAKNIQYF; V gene: TRBV6-5; D gene: -
CDR3 protein: CASSPSGGQGETQYF; V gene: TRBV7-2; D gene: -
CDR3 protein: CASSIQVAGAGELFF; V gene: TRBV19; D gene: TRBD2